The clone carrying this TCR beta chain was recorded a few times. TCRdb re-analysed the 5' RACE reads in MiXCR, keeping a single row per CDR3 protein. The sample records a few hundred thousand distinct CDR3 sequences, roughly a tenth being singletons. These data are taken from a study of identical twins. The TCR sequence derives from a man aged 45-65 years in good health. Sequenced input: memory T cells sorted from blood.

The CDR3 bases are TGTGCCAGCAGCTTGGACCTATACTTCGAGCAGTACTTC. Translated, it gives CASSLDLYFEQYF. The chain uses TRBV7-9 and TRBJ2-7; no reliable D call. Trimming stripped 3 bases from V and 6 bases from J, with 12 bases between. This CDR3 has 13 amino acids. Germline lookup yields CDR1 SEHNR and CDR2 FQNEAQ (reference sequence).